This T cell receptor beta chain was sequenced in a study of molecular identifiers for immune sequencing clone quantification. Regarding the study as a whole: Clones with over 20 RNA copies captured over 99% of effector molecules but under 1% of naive ones. Highly expanded clone sizes could be underestimated by identical TCR molecules that share a barcode. Spike-in Jurkat TCR RNA from a single cell reportedly registered among 950,000 to 1,000,000 naive cells.

TCRdb re-called the PCR reads through MiXCR, storing one row per CDR3 protein. The sample has about 510,000 distinct CDR3 sequences, 25% seen once; the top ten hold 0.7% to 0.9%. This clonotype was seen repeatedly, ten times or more. Antigen specificity is unknown. This CDR3 has 14 amino acids. Germline V CDR1 and CDR2: SGHRS, YFSETQ. V was clipped by 1 base and J by 6 bases; unmatched bases: 4. Naive CD8 T cell sorting was performed on the CD8+CD4-CCR7+CD45RA+ phenotype. Sequenced material: naive CD8+ T cells from blood, with Jurkat cell RNA spiked in. Subset in this sample: FACS-sorted CD8+CD4-CCR7+CD45RA+ naive T cells. The V gene is TRBV5-1, the J gene TRBJ1-5, with 7 bases lining up with TRBD1. The receptor comes from a human donor in good health. Some libraries in this study had Jurkat cell RNA spiked in. In DNA form, the CDR3 reads TGCGCCAGCAGCTTGTTAGGGGGCCGTCAGCCCCAGCATTTT. It codes for CASSLLGGRQPQHF.